The 17 T cell receptor beta chains presented below share a single source sample, sequenced in a study of molecular identifiers for immune sequencing clone quantification. MiXCR, run by TCRdb on the PCR reads, gives a single entry per CDR3 protein. The profile covers more than 70,000 distinct CDR3 sequences, with around a fifth appearing a single time and approximately 0.99% taken by the ten largest. The sequenced sample was naive CD8+ T cells from blood, with Jurkat cell RNA spiked in. Sample subset: FACS-sorted CD8+CD4-CCR7+CD45RA+ naive T cells. The receptor source for this set is a human donor in good health. Some libraries in this study had Jurkat cell RNA spiked in.

V and J are TRBV4-1 and TRBJ1-4; TRBD1 aligns across 11 bases. Germline V gene sequence: CDR1 MGHRA, CDR2 YSYEKL. Losses at the gene ends were 4 bases for V and 8 bases for J; bases not matched to a gene: 6. The CDR3 totals 15 residues. As DNA, the CDR3 is TGCGCCAGCAGCCGGGGGACAGGGGGGCGCGAAAAACTGTTTTTT. Translating it yields CASSRGTGGREKLFF.

The sample holds many counts of this clonotype. The CDR3, as DNA: TGTGCCAGCAGCTTAGCAGGGACCGGGGAGCTGTTTTTT. Encoded protein: CASSLAGTGELFF. J is TRBJ2-2 and V is TRBV7-9, with no clear D. In germline, CDR1 is SEHNR, CDR2 FQNEAQ (reference sequence). The V gene lost 0 bases and the J gene lost 5 bases, with 4 bases spanning the gap. This CDR3 contains 13 residues.

A note on this clonotype: Just one base apart from a much larger clone, this may be a read error. The rearrangement uses TRBV15 and TRBJ1-1, with D tentatively TRBD1 (5 bases). V was shortened by 9 bases and J by 2 bases, with 19 bases between the two germline ends. Germline V gene sequence: CDR1 LNHNV, CDR2 YYDKDF (reference sequence). This CDR3 contains 15 residues. The chain's CDR3 is CATNVWGGGNTEAFF. CDR3 sequence (DNA): TGTGCCACGAATGTCTGGGGGGGTGGAAACACTGAAGCTTTCTTT.

J is TRBJ2-7 and V is TRBV20-1; D is undetermined. The CDR3 is made up of 12 amino acids. Germline CDR1 and CDR2: DFQATT and SNEGSKA (reference sequence). V lost 3 bases to trimming and J lost 1 base, with 7 bases between them. CDR3 in DNA: TGCAGTGCTAGGGACCTTTCCTACGAGCAGTACTTC. Amino acids: CSARDLSYEQYF.

This clonotype was picked up many times. The J gene is TRBJ2-7, the V gene TRBV30, with unresolved D. Germline CDR1 and CDR2: GTSNPN and SVGIG (reference sequence). V was trimmed by 5 bases and J by 2 bases, leaving 13 bases between them. This CDR3 has 13 amino acids. CDR3: CAWDNGRTYEQYF. In DNA, the CDR3 is TGTGCCTGGGATAATGGACGGACCTACGAGCAGTACTTC.

Ten or more counts support this clonotype. The chain combines TRBV4-2 with TRBJ2-1, with D uncertain. This CDR3 comprises 12 residues. V was trimmed by 3 bases and J by 6 bases, leaving 6 bases between them. CDR1 and CDR2 from the germline V gene are LGHNA and YNFKEQ. CDR3 in amino acids: CASSQTSNEQFF. CDR3 in DNA: TGTGCCAGCAGCCAGACATCCAATGAGCAGTTCTTC.

The chain employs TRBV12-3 or TRBV12-4 and TRBJ2-5; 11 positions agree with TRBD2. The CDR3 contains 15 residues. With 5 bases clipped from V and 0 bases from J, the junction kept 2 bases outside the gene matches. CDR3 in DNA: TGTGCCAGCAGTAATAGCGGGGGGGACCAAGAGACCCAGTACTTC. Translation gives CASSNSGGDQETQYF.

For this clonotype: This could be a read error, since a much larger clone is one nucleotide away. The chain employs TRBV19 and TRBJ2-7; 15 bases are shared with TRBD2. The CDR3 contains 15 residues. Germline CDR1 LNHDA, CDR2 SQIVND (reference sequence). V was pared by 4 bases and J by 5 bases, with 3 bases of the junction left unmatched. The DNA for the CDR3 is TGTGCCAGTAGTACAGGACTAGCGGGAGGGAACGAGCAGTACTTC. Its protein is CASSTGLAGGNEQYF.

This clonotype was counted ten times or more. The genes are TRBV28 and TRBJ2-7, with TRBD2 matching 14 bases. V lost 3 bases to trimming and J lost 6 bases; unmatched junction nucleotides: 4. CDR1 is MDHEN and CDR2 is SYDVKM in the germline V gene. There are 15 residues in the CDR3. CDR3 bases: TGTGCCAGCAGTTTGGGACTAGCGGGAGTCTCCGAGCAGTACTTC. As protein: CASSLGLAGVSEQYF. Drawing the rest from reference TRBV28 and TRBJ2-7, the complete variable domain is DVKVTQSSRYLVKRTGEKVFLECVQDMDHENMFWYRQDPGLGLRLIYFSYDVKMKEKGDIPEGYSVSREKKERFSLILESASTNQTSMYLCASSLGLAGVSEQYFGPGTRLTVT.

This clonotype was counted many times. This chain joins TRBV7-3 and TRBJ2-7; TRBD2 agrees at 8 bases. V shed 6 bases and J 3 bases; nucleotides not matched to a gene: 10. Germline CDR1 and CDR2: SGHTA and FQGTGA. CDR3 length equals 15 residues. In DNA, the CDR3 is TGTGCCAGCAGTCCTAGCGGGTCAGCCATCTACGAGCAGTACTTC. Translating it yields CASSPSGSAIYEQYF.

This clonotype was seen ten or more times. The V gene is TRBV28, the J gene TRBJ1-5; 9 positions agree with TRBD1. In germline, CDR1 is MDHEN, CDR2 SYDVKM. There are 14 residues in the CDR3. V trimming: 7 bases; J trimming: 5 bases; junction bases outside the gene matches: 6. For the CDR3, the DNA is TGTGCCAGCAACCCGGGACAGGGCCATCAGCCCCAGCATTTT. Protein: CASNPGQGHQPQHF.

This clonotype has at least ten counts. This chain joins TRBV15 and TRBJ1-2; D is uncertain. V was clipped by 0 bases and J by 8 bases, with 13 bases between them. Germline V gene data show CDR1 as LNHNV and CDR2 as YYDKDF (reference sequence). The CDR3 has 14 residues. CDR3 protein: CATSRDQTAKGYTF. The CDR3 nucleotides read TGTGCCACCAGCAGAGATCAAACCGCTAAAGGCTACACCTTC.

In this sample, this clonotype turned up a few times. The chain combines TRBV3-1 with TRBJ1-2, with TRBD1 matching over 9 bases. This CDR3 comprises 15 residues. The V gene end was trimmed by 4 bases and the J gene end by 1 base; junction bases not matched to a gene: 4. The germline gives CDR1 LGHDT, CDR2 YNNKEL (reference sequence). CDR3 sequence: CASSPRTGDNYGYTF. CDR3 sequence (DNA): TGTGCCAGCAGCCCCCGGACAGGGGATAACTATGGCTACACCTTC.

V is TRBV3-1 and J is TRBJ2-1; 7 bases match TRBD2. After removal of 1 base from V and 9 bases from J, the junction contained 12 bases not matched to a gene. Germline values: CDR1 LGHDT, CDR2 YNNKEL (reference sequence). This CDR3 region has 16 residues. The CDR3 loop is CASSQGVLATPIEQFF. DNA of the CDR3: TGTGCCAGCAGCCAAGGGGTACTAGCGACCCCCATTGAGCAGTTCTTC.

About this clonotype itself: Since a much larger clone is just one base distant, this may be a read error. This is likely a read error, given that the CDR3 carries no conserved phenylalanine or tryptophan at its end. The chain joins TRBV12-3 or TRBV12-4 to TRBJ1-5; D possibly corresponds to TRBD1 (6 bases). The CDR3 runs to 13 residues. Trimming stripped 8 bases from V and 7 bases from J, with 15 bases between. This CDR3 is CASSVGGGQPQHS. CDR3 in DNA: TGTGCCAGCTCCGTAGGGGGGGGACAGCCCCAGCATTCT.

This clonotype was detected once. A much larger clone lies a single base off, so this may be a read error. The conserved closing phenylalanine or tryptophan is absent in this CDR3, likely reflecting a read error. The chain uses TRBV19 and TRBJ2-3; D unclear. The CDR3 runs 13 residues. Deletions cut 5 bases from V and 4 bases from J, with 10 bases between. Per the germline V gene, CDR1 is LNHDA and CDR2 is SQIVND (reference sequence). The CDR3 coding sequence is TGTGCCAGTAGTGACCGCTGGGCAGATACGCAGTATTCT. Protein sequence: CASSDRWADTQYS.

This clonotype showed up many times. V usage is TRBV7-9 and J usage is TRBJ2-3; D possibly corresponds to TRBD1 (5 bases). Trimming removed 4 bases at V and 4 bases at J, with 12 bases between. This CDR3 region has 14 residues. CDR1 is SEHNR, CDR2 FQNEAQ, per germline (reference sequence). CDR3 in DNA: TGTGCCAGCAGCTCCCCCAGGGCCCCAGATACGCAGTATTTT. Protein: CASSSPRAPDTQYF.